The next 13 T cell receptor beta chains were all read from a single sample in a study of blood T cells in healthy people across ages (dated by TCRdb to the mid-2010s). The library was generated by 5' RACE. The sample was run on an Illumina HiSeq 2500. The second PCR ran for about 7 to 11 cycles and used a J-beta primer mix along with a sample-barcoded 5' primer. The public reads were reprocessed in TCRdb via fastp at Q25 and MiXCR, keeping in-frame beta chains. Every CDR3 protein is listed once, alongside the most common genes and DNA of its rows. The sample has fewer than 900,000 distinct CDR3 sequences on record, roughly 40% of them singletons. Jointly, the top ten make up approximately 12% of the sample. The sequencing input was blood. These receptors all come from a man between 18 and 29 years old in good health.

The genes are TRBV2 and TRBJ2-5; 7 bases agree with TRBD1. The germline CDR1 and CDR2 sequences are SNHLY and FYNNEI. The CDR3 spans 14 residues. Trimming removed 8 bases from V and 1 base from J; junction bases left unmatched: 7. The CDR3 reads CASCPRTGQETQYF. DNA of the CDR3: TGTGCCAGCTGCCCCAGGACAGGCCAAGAGACCCAGTACTTC.

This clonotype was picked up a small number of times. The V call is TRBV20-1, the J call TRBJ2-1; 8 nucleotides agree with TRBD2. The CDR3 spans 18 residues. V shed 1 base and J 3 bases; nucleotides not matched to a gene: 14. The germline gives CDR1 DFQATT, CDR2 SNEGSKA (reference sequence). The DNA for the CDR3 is TGCAGTGCTAGAGGGGGGGCCTACGGAGCGGGGGTCTACAATGAGCAGTTCTTC. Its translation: CSARGGAYGAGVYNEQFF.

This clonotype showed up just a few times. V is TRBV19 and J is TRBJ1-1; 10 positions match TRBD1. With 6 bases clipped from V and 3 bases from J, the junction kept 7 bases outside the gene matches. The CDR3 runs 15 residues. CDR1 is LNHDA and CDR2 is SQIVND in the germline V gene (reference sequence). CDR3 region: CASRLDRGQHTEAFF. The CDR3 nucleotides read TGTGCCAGTAGGCTAGACAGGGGGCAACACACTGAAGCTTTCTTT.

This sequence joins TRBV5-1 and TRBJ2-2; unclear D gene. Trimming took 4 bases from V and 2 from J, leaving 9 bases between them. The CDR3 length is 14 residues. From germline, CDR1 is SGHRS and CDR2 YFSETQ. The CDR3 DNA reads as TGCGCCAGCAGCGCGGAAGCTAACACCGGGGAGCTGTTTTTT. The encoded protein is CASSAEANTGELFF. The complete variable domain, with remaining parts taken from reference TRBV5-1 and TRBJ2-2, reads KAGVTQTPRYLIKTRGQQVTLSCSPISGHRSVSWYQQTPGQGLQFLFEYFSETQRNKGNFPGRFSGRQFSNSRSEMNVSTLELGDSALYLCASSAEANTGELFFGEGSRLTVL.

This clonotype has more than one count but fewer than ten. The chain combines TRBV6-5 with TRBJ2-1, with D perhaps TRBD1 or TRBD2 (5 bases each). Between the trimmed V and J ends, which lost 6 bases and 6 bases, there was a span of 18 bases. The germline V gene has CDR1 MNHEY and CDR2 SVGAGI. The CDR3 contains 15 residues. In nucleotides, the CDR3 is TGTGCCAGCAGCCAGCCGGGGCCCGGGTTCAATGAGCAGTTCTTC. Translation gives CASSQPGPGFNEQFF.

In nucleotides, the CDR3 is TGTGCCAGCAGTTACGGGACTAGTGGTCCCTACGAGCAGTACTTC. Protein product: CASSYGTSGPYEQYF. The genes are TRBV6-2 or TRBV6-3 and TRBJ2-7; 8 bases line up with TRBD2. CDR1 is MNHEY and CDR2 is SVGEGT in the germline V gene. The length of the CDR3 is 15 residues. Unmatched junction bases numbered 5, after V lost 2 bases and J lost 2 bases.

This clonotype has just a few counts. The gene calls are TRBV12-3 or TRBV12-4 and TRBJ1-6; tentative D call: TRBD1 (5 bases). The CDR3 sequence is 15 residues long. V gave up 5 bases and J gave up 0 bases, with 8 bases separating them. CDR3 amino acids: CASSGADSYNSPLHF. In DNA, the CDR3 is TGTGCCAGCAGTGGGGCAGACTCCTATAATTCACCCCTCCACTTT.

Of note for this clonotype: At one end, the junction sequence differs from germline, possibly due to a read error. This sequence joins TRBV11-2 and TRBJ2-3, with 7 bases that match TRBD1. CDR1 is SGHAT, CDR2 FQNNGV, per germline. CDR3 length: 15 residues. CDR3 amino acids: CASSLGQGIRDTRYF. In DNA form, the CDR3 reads TGTGCCAGCAGCTTAGGACAGGGAATAAGAGATACGCGGTATTTT.

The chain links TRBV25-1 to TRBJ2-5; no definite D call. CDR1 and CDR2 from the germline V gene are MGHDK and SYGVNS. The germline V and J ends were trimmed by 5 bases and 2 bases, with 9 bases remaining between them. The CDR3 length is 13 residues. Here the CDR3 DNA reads TGTGCCAGCAGTCAGCAGTTTCAAGAGACCCAGTACTTC. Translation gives CASSQQFQETQYF. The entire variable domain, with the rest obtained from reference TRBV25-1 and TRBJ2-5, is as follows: EADIYQTPRYLVIGTGKKITLECSQTMGHDKMYWYQQDPGMELHLIHYSYGVNSTEKGDLSSESTVSRIRTEHFPLTLESARPSHTSQYLCASSQQFQETQYFGPGTRLLVL.

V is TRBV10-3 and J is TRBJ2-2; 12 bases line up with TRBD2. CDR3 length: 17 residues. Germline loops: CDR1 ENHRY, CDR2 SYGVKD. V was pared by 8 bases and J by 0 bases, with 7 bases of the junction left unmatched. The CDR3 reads CAIPGASGGANTGELFF. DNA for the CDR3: TGTGCCATCCCTGGGGCTAGCGGGGGGGCGAACACCGGGGAGCTGTTTTTT.

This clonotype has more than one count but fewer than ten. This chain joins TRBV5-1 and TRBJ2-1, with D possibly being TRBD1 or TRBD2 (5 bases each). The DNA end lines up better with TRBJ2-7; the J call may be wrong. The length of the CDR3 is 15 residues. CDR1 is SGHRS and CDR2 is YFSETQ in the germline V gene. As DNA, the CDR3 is TGCGCCAGCAGCCCCGGGACGGTCTCCTACAATGAGCAGTACTTC. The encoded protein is CASSPGTVSYNEQYF.

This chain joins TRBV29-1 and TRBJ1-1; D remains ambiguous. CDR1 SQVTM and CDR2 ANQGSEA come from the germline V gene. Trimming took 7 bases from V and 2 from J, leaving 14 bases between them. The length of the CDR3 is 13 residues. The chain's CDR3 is CSADQAGNTEAFF. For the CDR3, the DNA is TGCAGCGCTGACCAGGCGGGAAACACTGAAGCTTTCTTT.

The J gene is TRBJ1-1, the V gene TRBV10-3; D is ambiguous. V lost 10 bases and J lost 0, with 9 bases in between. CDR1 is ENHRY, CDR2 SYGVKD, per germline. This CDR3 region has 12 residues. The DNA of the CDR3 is TGTGCCACCGGACGAATGAACACTGAAGCTTTCTTT. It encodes CATGRMNTEAFF.